This T cell receptor beta chain was documented in a study of blood T cell repertoires in COVID-19. Study-level background: Italy, Spain and the United States were the sources of the convalescent and acute COVID-19 samples. PBMCs, B-cell-depleted T cells, or T cells provided the cDNA or gDNA that made up the material.

The CDR3 runs 15 residues. The V gene end was trimmed by 4 bases and the J gene end by 3 bases; junction bases not matched to a gene: 5. Germline CDR1 SGHNT, CDR2 YYREEE (reference sequence). Authors' processing steps: From reference gene primer amplification, estimates of nucleated cell counts were derived. The protocol was immunoSEQ multiplex PCR, while the TCRdb copy is restricted to in-frame clones and leaves out a portion. V and J calls and clone size follow that table, whereas D and trimming were derived from the DNA. The data show about 67,000 clones, roughly 90% seen once. This TCR derives from a man aged 50 to 60 with active COVID-19. Specimen: peripheral blood. J is TRBJ2-2 and V is TRBV5-4; TRBD2 matches 8 bases. The DNA of the CDR3 is TGTGCCAGCAGCGGGACTAGGAAGGACACCGGGGAGCTGTTTTTT. It specifies CASSGTRKDTGELFF.